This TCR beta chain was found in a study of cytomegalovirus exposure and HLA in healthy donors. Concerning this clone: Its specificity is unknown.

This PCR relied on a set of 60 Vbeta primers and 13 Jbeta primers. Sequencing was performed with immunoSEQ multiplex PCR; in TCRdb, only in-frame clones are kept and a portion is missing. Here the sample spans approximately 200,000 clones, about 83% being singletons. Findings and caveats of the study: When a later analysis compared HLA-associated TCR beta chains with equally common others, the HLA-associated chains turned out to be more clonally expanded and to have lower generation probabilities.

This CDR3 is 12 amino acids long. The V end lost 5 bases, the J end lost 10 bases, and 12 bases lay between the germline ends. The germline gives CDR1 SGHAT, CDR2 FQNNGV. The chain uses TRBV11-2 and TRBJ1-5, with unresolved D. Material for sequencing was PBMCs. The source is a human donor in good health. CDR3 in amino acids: CASSPNAGPQHF. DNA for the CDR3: TGTGCCAGCAGCCCAAACGCGGGACCCCAGCATTTT. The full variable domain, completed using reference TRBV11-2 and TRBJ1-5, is EAGVAQSPRYKIIEKRQSVAFWCNPISGHATLYWYQQILGQGPKLLIQFQNNGVVDDSQLPKDRFSAERLKGVDSTLKIQPAKLEDSAVYLCASSPNAGPQHFGDGTRLSIL.